This T cell receptor beta chain appears in the sequencing data of a study of radiation and T cells in renal cell carcinoma. On this clone itself: The antigen remains unidentified.

Overall study findings and caveats: In blood, top tumor clones expanded by 2 weeks, shrinking by 4.

Documented time point: blood 4 weeks post-SBRT, at nephrectomy. As for treatment: 15 Gy SBRT to primary tumor, nephrectomy 4 weeks later. CDR1 is SNHLY and CDR2 is FYNNEI in the germline V gene. The length of the CDR3 is 17 residues. V was pared by 7 bases and J by 4 bases, with 23 bases between. The table came from immunoSEQ multiplex PCR; TCRdb's copy has only in-frame clones and leaves some out. The sample contains around 74,000 clones, 83% of which appear only once. The source was blood, collected from a patient whose treatment included radiotherapy and nephrectomy. This clonotype originated in an older woman with renal cell carcinoma. The rearrangement joins TRBV2 to TRBJ2-1; D is possibly TRBD1 (6 bases). Written as DNA, the CDR3 is TGTGCCAGCAACTCCGGACAGTTTGGAGGAACATACAATGAGCAGTTCTTC. Its translation is CASNSGQFGGTYNEQFF.